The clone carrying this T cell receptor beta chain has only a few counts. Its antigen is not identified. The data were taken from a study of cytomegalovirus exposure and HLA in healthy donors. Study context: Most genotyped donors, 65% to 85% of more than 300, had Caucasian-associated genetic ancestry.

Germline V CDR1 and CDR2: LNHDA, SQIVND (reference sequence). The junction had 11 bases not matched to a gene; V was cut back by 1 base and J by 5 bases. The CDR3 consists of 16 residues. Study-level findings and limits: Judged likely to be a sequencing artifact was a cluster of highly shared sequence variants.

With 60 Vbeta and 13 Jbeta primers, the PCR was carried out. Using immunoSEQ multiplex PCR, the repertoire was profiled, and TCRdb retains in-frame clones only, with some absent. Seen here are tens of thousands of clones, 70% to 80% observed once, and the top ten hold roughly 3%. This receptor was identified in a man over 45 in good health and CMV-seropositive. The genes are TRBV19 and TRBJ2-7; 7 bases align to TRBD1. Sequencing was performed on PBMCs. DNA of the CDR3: TGTGCCAGTAGTATAGGAGACCGGGACAGTAACGACGAGCAGTACTTC. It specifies CASSIGDRDSNDEQYF.